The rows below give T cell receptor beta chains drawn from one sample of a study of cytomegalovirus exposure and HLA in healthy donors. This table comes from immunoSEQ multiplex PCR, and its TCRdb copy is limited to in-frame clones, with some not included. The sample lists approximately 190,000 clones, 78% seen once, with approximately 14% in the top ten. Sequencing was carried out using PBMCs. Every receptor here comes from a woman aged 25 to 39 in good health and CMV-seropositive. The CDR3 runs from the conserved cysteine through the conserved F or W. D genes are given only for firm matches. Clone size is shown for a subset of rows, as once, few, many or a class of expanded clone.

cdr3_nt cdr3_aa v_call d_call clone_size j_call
TGTGCCAGCAGCTTAATTGTGGGAGGGCCCGTTAATGAGCAGTTCTTC CASSLIVGGPVNEQFF TRBV13 TRBD2 . TRBJ2-1
TGTGCCAGCAGCCCTAGGACTAGCGGGAATGGTGATACGCAGTATTTT CASSPRTSGNGDTQYF TRBV7-2 TRBD2 few TRBJ2-3
TGTGCCAGCAGCCCTCAGGGACTTACAGATACGCAGTATTTT CASSPQGLTDTQYF TRBV7-2 . . TRBJ2-3
TGCGCCAGCAGCTCAGGGACACGCTCTGGAAACACCATATATTTT CASSSGTRSGNTIYF TRBV5-1 . few TRBJ1-3
TGTGCCAGCAGTGGACAGGGCTACGAGCAGTACTTC CASSGQGYEQYF TRBV2 TRBD1 few TRBJ2-7
TGTGCCAGCAGTTACGAAAGGGGTAGTGCAAAACTGTTTTTT CASSYERGSAKLFF TRBV6-6 . . TRBJ1-4
TGTGCCAGCAGTTTAGTACCCTACGAGCAGTACTTC CASSLVPYEQYF TRBV28 . once TRBJ2-7
TGTGCCAGCAGTATAGGGACAGGGATCTCCTACGAGCAGTACTTC CASSIGTGISYEQYF TRBV28 TRBD1 few TRBJ2-7
TGCTCACCGCAGGGGGGTGAGAAAGAGCAGTACTTC CSPQGGEKEQYF TRBV23-1 . . TRBJ2-5
TGTGCCAGCAGGCAGGGACAGGCCGAGGGGTACTTC CASRQGQAEGYF TRBV28 TRBD1 few TRBJ2-7
TGTGCCAGCTCACTATCAGGGGTGAACACTGAAGCTTTCTTT CASSLSGVNTEAFF TRBV18 . . TRBJ1-1
TGTGCCAGCAGCTTATTAGAGGGAGGGCAATTAGATACGCAGTATTTT CASSLLEGGQLDTQYF TRBV7-8 TRBD2 few TRBJ2-3
TGTGCCAGCAGCGAGGTCCCTATTTCACCCCTCCACTTT CASSEVPISPLHF TRBV2 . . TRBJ1-6
TGCGCCAGCAGGAGGGACTTAAGAAACACCGGGGAGCTGTTTTTT CASRRDLRNTGELFF TRBV5-1 . . TRBJ2-2
TGTGCCAGCAGCGCCCGGACAGGGGCAAGAAAGTGGTACAATGAGCAGTTCTTC CASSARTGARKWYNEQFF TRBV11-2 TRBD1 . TRBJ2-1
TGTGCCAGCAGTGAGCGAAAGGGGGCGAGAGCCAAAAACATTCAGTACTTC CASSERKGARAKNIQYF TRBV6-1 TRBD1 few TRBJ2-4
TGCGCCAGCAGCCAAGATAGGCGGGTAATCGGCAATCAGCCCCAGCATTTT CASSQDRRVIGNQPQHF TRBV4-1 . once TRBJ1-5
TGTGCCAGTAGTATGGCAGGGAACGAGCAGTACTTC CASSMAGNEQYF TRBV19 . . TRBJ2-7
TGTGCCAGCAGCCGTGAAACAGGGTACACTGAAGCTTTCTTT CASSRETGYTEAFF TRBV5-4 . . TRBJ1-1
TGTGCCAGCAGTTTATGGGGACACTTCTCCTTCACTGAAGCTTTCTTT CASSLWGHFSFTEAFF TRBV27 . . TRBJ1-1
TGTGCCAGCAGCTATACTAGAGCCACCGGGGAGCTGTTTTTT CASSYTRATGELFF TRBV5-4 . . TRBJ2-2